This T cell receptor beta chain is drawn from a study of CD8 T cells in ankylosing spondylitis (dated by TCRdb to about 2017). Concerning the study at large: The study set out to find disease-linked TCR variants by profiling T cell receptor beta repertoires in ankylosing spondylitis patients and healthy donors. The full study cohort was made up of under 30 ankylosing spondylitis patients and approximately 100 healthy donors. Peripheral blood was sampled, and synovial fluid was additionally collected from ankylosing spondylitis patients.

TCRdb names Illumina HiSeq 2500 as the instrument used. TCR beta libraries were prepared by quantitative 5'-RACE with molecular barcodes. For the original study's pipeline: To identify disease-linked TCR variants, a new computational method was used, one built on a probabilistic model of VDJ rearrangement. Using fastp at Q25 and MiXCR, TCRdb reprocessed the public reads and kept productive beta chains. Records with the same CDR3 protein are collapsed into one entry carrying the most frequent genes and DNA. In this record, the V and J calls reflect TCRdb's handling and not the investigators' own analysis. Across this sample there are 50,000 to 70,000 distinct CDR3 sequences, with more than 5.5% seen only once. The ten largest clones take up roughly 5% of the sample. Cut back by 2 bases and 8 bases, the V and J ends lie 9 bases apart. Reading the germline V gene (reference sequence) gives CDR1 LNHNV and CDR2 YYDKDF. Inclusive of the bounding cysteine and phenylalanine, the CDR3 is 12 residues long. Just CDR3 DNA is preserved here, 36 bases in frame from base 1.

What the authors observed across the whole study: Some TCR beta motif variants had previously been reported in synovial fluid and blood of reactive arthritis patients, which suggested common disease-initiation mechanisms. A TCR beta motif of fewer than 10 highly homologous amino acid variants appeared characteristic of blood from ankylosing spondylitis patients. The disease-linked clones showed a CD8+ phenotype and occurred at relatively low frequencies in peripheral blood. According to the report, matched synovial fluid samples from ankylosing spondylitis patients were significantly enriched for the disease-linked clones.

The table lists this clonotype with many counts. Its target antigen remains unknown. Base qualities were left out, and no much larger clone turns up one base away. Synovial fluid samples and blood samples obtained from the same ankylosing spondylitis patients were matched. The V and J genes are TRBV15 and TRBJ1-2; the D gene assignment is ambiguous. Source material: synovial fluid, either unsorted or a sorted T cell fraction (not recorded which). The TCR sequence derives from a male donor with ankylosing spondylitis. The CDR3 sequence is CATSRWETGYTF. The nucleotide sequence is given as TGTGCCACCAGCAGATGGGAGACGGGCTACACCTTC.